These 19 T cell receptor beta chains were all obtained from the same sample, sequenced in a study of blood T cell repertoires in COVID-19. Some clones are missing from TCRdb's copy, which holds only in-frame ones; the method was immunoSEQ multiplex PCR. The table has about 83,000 clones, approximately 86% seen once. Sequenced: peripheral blood. Receptors were obtained from a man aged 80 or over with active or convalescent COVID-19.

This clone has only one observation. V usage is TRBV25-1 and J usage is TRBJ1-1, with D hard to call. This CDR3 region has 14 residues. Germline-derived CDR1 and CDR2 are MGHDK and SYGVNS. Trimming pared 3 bases from V and 4 bases from J, leaving 12 bases between. This CDR3 reads CASSDDSRGTEAFF. CDR3 DNA: TGTGCCAGCAGTGATGACTCCCGGGGCACTGAAGCTTTCTTT. The variable domain in full, with the rest retrieved from reference TRBV25-1 and TRBJ1-1, is EADIYQTPRYLVIGTGKKITLECSQTMGHDKMYWYQQDPGMELHLIHYSYGVNSTEKGDLSSESTVSRIRTEHFPLTLESARPSHTSQYLCASSDDSRGTEAFFGQGTRLTVV.

The chain uses TRBV5-1 and TRBJ2-7; D is uncertain. Trimming stripped 4 bases from V and 2 bases from J, with 16 bases between. The CDR3 totals 15 residues. Germline V gene lookup returns CDR1 SGHRS and CDR2 YFSETQ. CDR3 region: CASSLATGRTYEQYV. For the CDR3, the DNA is TGCGCCAGCAGCCTCGCTACGGGTAGGACCTACGAGCAGTACGTC.

The CDR3 region is CASRPGTSGRAWGTDTQYF. The CDR3 nucleotides are TGTGCCAGTAGACCCGGGACTAGCGGGAGGGCCTGGGGCACAGATACGCAGTATTTT. The V and J genes are TRBV19 and TRBJ2-3, with 16 bases identical to TRBD2. CDR1 LNHDA and CDR2 SQIVND come from the germline V gene (reference sequence). CDR3 length equals 19 residues. V gave up 6 bases and J gave up 1 base; unmatched junction bases: 10. The variable domain in full, completed from reference TRBV19 and TRBJ2-3, reads DGGITQSPKYLFRKEGQNVTLSCEQNLNHDAMYWYRQDPGQGLRLIYYSQIVNDFQKGDIAEGYSVSREKKESFPLTVTSAQKNPTAFYLCASRPGTSGRAWGTDTQYFGPGTRLTVL.

The rearrangement links TRBV5-1 to TRBJ1-4, with 10 bases that match TRBD1. Germline V gene lookup returns CDR1 SGHRS and CDR2 YFSETQ. The CDR3 has 17 amino acids. The junction had 13 bases not matched to a gene; V was cut back by 4 bases and J by 7 bases. The CDR3: CASSPRDRGPSGEKLFF. In DNA, the CDR3 is TGCGCCAGCAGCCCACGGGACAGGGGCCCCTCCGGTGAAAAACTGTTTTTT.

In this sample, this clone turned up once. CDR3 in DNA: TGTGCCAGCAGCTTAGTATGGGGGGATGAGGCCGGAAACACCATATATTTT. It encodes CASSLVWGDEAGNTIYF. The chain uses TRBV7-6 and TRBJ1-3, with D tentatively TRBD1 (5 bases). The CDR3 is made up of 17 amino acids. Germline V CDR1 and CDR2: SGHVS, FNYEAQ. Trimming shortened V by 1 base and J by 4 bases, and 17 bases separated the two germline ends. The complete variable domain, with remaining parts taken from reference TRBV7-6 and TRBJ1-3, reads GAGVSQSPRYKVTKRGQDVALRCDPISGHVSLYWYRQALGQGPEFLTYFNYEAQQDKSGLPNDRFSAERPEGSISTLTIQRTEQRDSAMYRCASSLVWGDEAGNTIYFGEGSWLTVV.

The chain couples TRBV28 to TRBJ1-3; D call uncertain. Germline CDR1 reads MDHEN; CDR2 reads SYDVKM. Trimming took off 3 bases at V and 4 bases at J, with 13 bases between the two ends. This CDR3 contains 15 residues. DNA of the CDR3: TGTGCCAGCAGTTTTGGGAGGTCGGGGGGAAACACCATATATTTT. Protein: CASSFGRSGGNTIYF.

The rearrangement joins TRBV28 to TRBJ2-1; D unclear. Germline-derived CDR1 and CDR2 are MDHEN and SYDVKM. The V end lost 1 base, the J end lost 9 bases, and 4 bases lay between the germline ends. This CDR3 is built from 11 residues. The CDR3 region has the DNA TGTGCCAGCAGTTTATTCAGTGAGCAGTTCTTC. Residues: CASSLFSEQFF.

Turning to this clone: At the DNA level, this CDR3 is encoded by other sequences in the same sample as well. The J gene is TRBJ1-5, the V gene TRBV11-2; maybe TRBD1 (5 bases). The CDR3 runs to 15 residues. With 5 bases removed from V and 3 bases from J, the gap between germline ends came to 14 bases. Germline assignment: CDR1 SGHAT and CDR2 FQNNGV. The chain's CDR3 is CASSLDRGYNQPQHF. CDR3 coding DNA: TGTGCCAGCAGCCTCGACAGAGGATACAATCAGCCCCAGCATTTT.

This clone was counted only a few times. This rearrangement joins TRBV5-8 to TRBJ2-5, with D uncertain. The CDR3 contains 13 residues. Per the germline V gene, CDR1 is SGHTS and CDR2 is YDEGEE. The V and J ends lost 1 base and 3 bases respectively, with 7 bases between them. For the CDR3, the DNA is TGTGCCAGCAGCTTGTATTCCGAAGAGACCCAGTACTTC. This sequence encodes CASSLYSEETQYF. Combining the CDR3 with reference TRBV5-8 and TRBJ2-5 gives the whole variable domain EAGVTQSPTHLIKTRGQQATLRCSPISGHTSVYWYQQALGLGLQFLLWYDEGEERNRGNFPPRFSGRQFPNYSSELNVNALELEDSALYLCASSLYSEETQYFGPGTRLLVL.

V and J are TRBV4-2 and TRBJ1-4, with 7 positions matching TRBD1. The germline CDR1 and CDR2 sequences are LGHNA and YNFKEQ. V dropped 3 bases and J dropped 5; count of bases not matched to a gene: 6. The length of the CDR3 is 15 residues. The CDR3 bases are TGTGCCAGCAGCCACGACGGGACAGCGAATGAAAAACTGTTTTTT. Translating it yields CASSHDGTANEKLFF.

The chain recombines TRBV5-1 with TRBJ2-1; 11 nucleotides align to TRBD2. Losses at the gene ends were 4 bases for V and 10 bases for J; bases not matched to a gene: 13. The CDR3 covers 16 residues. Germline CDR1 is SGHRS and CDR2 is YFSETQ. The DNA of the CDR3 is TGCGCCAGCAGCACGGGACTAGCGGTCCATAAGGAGGAGCAGTTCTTC. Translation: CASSTGLAVHKEEQFF.

V gene TRBV6-5 combines with J gene TRBJ1-2; TRBD1 matches at 7 bases. CDR1 MNHEY and CDR2 SVGAGI come from the germline V gene. The CDR3 has 14 residues. V was clipped by 6 bases and J by 6 bases; unmatched bases: 10. Here the CDR3 DNA reads TGTGCCAGCAGCCCGAGACAGGGAGGAGATGGCTACACCTTC. Translated, it gives CASSPRQGGDGYTF.

The chain links TRBV2 to TRBJ1-1; D remains ambiguous. The CDR3 totals 13 residues. CDR1 and CDR2 from the germline V gene are SNHLY and FYNNEI. V was cut by 8 bases and J by 1 base, with 11 bases left in between. CDR3 nucleotide sequence: TGTGCCAGCTGTATCCTAGGGAACACTGAAGCTTTCTTT. Translating gives CASCILGNTEAFF.

The chain recombines TRBV5-1 with TRBJ2-7; no definite D call. V lost 0 bases and J 3 bases, leaving 13 bases between the germline ends. The CDR3 has 15 residues. Per germline, CDR1 SGHRS and CDR2 YFSETQ. The CDR3, as DNA: TGCGCCAGCAGCTTGGCTCCCGCACAGAACTACGAGCAGTACGTC. Amino acids: CASSLAPAQNYEQYV.

CDR3 DNA: TGTGCCAGCAGCTTAATAGCGGGATACAATGAGCAGTTCTTC. Residues: CASSLIAGYNEQFF. The rearrangement uses TRBV7-9 and TRBJ2-1; TRBD2 aligns across 8 bases. CDR1 and CDR2 from the germline V gene are SEHNR and FQNEAQ (reference sequence). V was pared by 2 bases and J by 4 bases, with 1 base of the junction left unmatched. This CDR3 comprises 14 residues.

The chain employs TRBV20-1 and TRBJ2-5, with unresolved D. V was clipped by 3 bases and J by 5 bases, with 16 bases between them. The germline V gene has CDR1 DFQATT and CDR2 SNEGSKA (reference sequence). This CDR3 has 14 residues. The CDR3 sequence is CSASPYRVYETQYF. CDR3 nucleotide sequence: TGCAGTGCTAGTCCTTATAGAGTATACGAGACCCAGTACTTC.

The CDR3 DNA reads as TGTGCCAGCTCACGGGGACAGGCCGACTTTTCACCCCTCCACTTT. Its translation is CASSRGQADFSPLHF. The rearrangement joins TRBV18 to TRBJ1-6; 8 bases line up with TRBD1. The CDR3 totals 15 residues. CDR1 KGHSH and CDR2 LQKENI come from the germline V gene. With 4 bases clipped from V and 9 bases from J, the junction kept 8 bases outside the gene matches.

The chain uses TRBV23-1 and TRBJ1-2, with 12 nucleotides matching TRBD1. TRBV23-1 has ORF status, its function being uncertain. The CDR3 sequence is 18 residues long. V lost 1 base to trimming and J lost 2 bases; unmatched junction nucleotides: 8. The CDR3 DNA follows: TGCGCCAGCAGTCAATATAAGGGGGGACAGGGGGCGAACTATGGCTACACCTTC. Amino acids: CASSQYKGGQGANYGYTF.

Here the CDR3 reads CASSWVGSTAFF. The CDR3 nucleotides read TGTGCCAGCAGTTGGGTGGGGAGTACAGCTTTCTTT. This sequence joins TRBV28 and TRBJ1-1; no reliable D call. This CDR3 contains 12 residues. V lost 4 bases and J 10 bases, leaving 13 bases between the germline ends. Germline-derived CDR1 and CDR2 are MDHEN and SYDVKM.